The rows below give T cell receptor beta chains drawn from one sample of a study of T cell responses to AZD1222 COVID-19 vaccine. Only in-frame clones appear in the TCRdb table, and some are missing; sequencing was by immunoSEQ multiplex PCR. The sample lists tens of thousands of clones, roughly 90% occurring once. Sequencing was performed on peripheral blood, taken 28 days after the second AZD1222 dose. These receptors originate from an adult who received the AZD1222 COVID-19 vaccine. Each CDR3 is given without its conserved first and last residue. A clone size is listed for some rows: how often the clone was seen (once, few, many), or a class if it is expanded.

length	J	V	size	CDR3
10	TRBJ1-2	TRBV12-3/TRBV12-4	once	ASSPRSFGYT
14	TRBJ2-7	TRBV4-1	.	ASSQEVGGSYYEQY
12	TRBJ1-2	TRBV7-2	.	ASADTGTNYGYT
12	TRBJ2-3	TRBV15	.	ATSRDTNTDTQY
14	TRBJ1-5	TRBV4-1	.	ASSQDGQGNNQPQH
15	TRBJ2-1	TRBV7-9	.	ASSLGGLAGGNAEQF
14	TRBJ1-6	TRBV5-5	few	ASSLWSGSYNSPLH
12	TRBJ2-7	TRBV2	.	ASSATRGLGEQY
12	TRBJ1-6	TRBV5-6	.	ASSYSSYNSPLH
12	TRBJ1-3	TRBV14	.	ASSRQGELRTIY
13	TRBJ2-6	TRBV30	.	AWSGQLGGANVLT
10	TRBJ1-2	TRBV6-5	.	ASSRPNYGYT
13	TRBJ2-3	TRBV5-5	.	ASSWRAGGTDTQY
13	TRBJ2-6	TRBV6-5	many	ASTGTGTGANVLT
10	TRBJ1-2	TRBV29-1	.	SVGQGDSYYT
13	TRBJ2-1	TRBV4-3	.	ASSQESRYLNEQF
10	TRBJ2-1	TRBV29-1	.	SVEYQSNEQF
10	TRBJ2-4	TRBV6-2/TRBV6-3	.	ASSYGTGDGY
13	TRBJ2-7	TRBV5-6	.	ASSLGSGRGYEQY
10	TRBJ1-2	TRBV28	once	ASSFGGRGYT
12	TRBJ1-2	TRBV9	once	ASSPGGANYGYT
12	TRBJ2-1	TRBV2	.	ASSEWGQVDEQF
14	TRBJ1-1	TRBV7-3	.	ASSLTGNRGGTEAF
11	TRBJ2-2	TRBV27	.	ASSFLDRRELF
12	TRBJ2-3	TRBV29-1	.	SVDWGTGPDTQY
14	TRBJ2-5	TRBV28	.	ASSSPPGGTGKTQY
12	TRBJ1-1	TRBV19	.	ASSIRGRETEAF
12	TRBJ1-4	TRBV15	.	ATSRDVGGEKLF
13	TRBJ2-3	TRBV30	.	AWSTGGSGTDTQY
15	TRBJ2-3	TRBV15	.	ATSRWADRGGTDTQY
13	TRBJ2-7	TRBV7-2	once	ASSAGQRVTYEQY
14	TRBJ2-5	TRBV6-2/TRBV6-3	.	ASSPRLTSGSETQY
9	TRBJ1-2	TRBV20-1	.	SASHRVGYT
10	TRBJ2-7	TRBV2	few	ATLGGEGLQL
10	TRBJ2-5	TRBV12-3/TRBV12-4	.	ASSPLIQTQY
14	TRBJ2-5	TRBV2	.	ASRELAGEGQETQY
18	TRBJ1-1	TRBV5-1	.	ASSLGSINLSGHLNTEAF
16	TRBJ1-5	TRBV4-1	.	ASSQVSRSVFSNQPQH
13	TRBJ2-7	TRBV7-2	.	ASSLAGRPGYEQY
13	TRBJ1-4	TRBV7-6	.	ASSEREDYNEKLF
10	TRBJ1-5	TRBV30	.	AFQGRNQPQH
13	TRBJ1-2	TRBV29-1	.	SVESRSGGNYGYT
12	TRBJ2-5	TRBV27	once	ASGEFGGQETQY
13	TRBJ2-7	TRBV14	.	ASSQRTSAFYEQY
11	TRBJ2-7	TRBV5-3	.	ARSTRNPYEQY
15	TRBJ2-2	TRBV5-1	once	ASSREGGATNTGELF
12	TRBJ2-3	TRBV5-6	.	ASSLYGSLSTQY
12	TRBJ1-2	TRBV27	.	ASSFSLLTGGYT
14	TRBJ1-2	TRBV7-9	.	ASSSLGGRGGYGYT
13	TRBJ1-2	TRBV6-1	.	ASSEAVEGSLGYT
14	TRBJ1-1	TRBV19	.	ASRTYGDRAHTEAF
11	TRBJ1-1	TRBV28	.	ASSSQGDTEAF